These 7 T cell receptor beta chains originate from one sample sequenced in a study of blood T cell repertoires in COVID-19. The protocol was immunoSEQ multiplex PCR, while the TCRdb copy is restricted to in-frame clones and leaves out a portion. The data hold some 150,000 clones, with nearly 85% observed a single time. What was sequenced was peripheral blood. The origin of the receptors is a human donor in a cohort sampled during active COVID-19.

This clone came up a few times. V is TRBV11-3 and J is TRBJ1-1; TRBD1 agrees at 8 bases. Germline values: CDR1 SGHNT, CDR2 YENEEA. The CDR3 is 13 residues long. J lost 8 bases, V lost 1 base, and 3 bases had no gene match. CDR3 loop: CASSLGRDREAFF. The CDR3 DNA reads as TGTGCCAGCAGCTTAGGTAGGGACAGGGAAGCTTTCTTT.

This clone was seen only once. The chain links TRBV9 to TRBJ1-2; no firm D call. This CDR3 spans 12 amino acids. Trimming shortened V by 4 bases and J by 12 bases, and 16 bases separated the two germline ends. Per the germline V gene, CDR1 is SGDLS and CDR2 is YYNGEE. The CDR3 region has the DNA TGTGCCAGCAGCTCCGAGGGCAAGATGCACACCTTC. The encoded protein is CASSSEGKMHTF. The full variable domain, rest sourced from reference TRBV9 and TRBJ1-2, is DSGVTQTPKHLITATGQRVTLRCSPRSGDLSVYWYQQSLDQGLQFLIQYYNGEERAKGNILERFSAQQFPDLHSELNLSSLELGDSALYFCASSSEGKMHTFGSGTRLTVV.

The chain couples TRBV29-1 to TRBJ1-4; D is unresolved. CDR1 is SQVTM, CDR2 ANQGSEA, per germline. The ends were cut back, 4 bases at V and 4 bases at J, with 4 bases in the middle. CDR3 size: 11 residues. In DNA form, the CDR3 reads TGCAGCGTTGGAGTTAATGAAAAACTGTTTTTT. As protein: CSVGVNEKLFF.

The chain is built from TRBV6-5 and TRBJ1-6, with unresolved D. The V gene's germline CDR1 is MNHEY and CDR2 SVGAGI. There are 14 residues in the CDR3. V lost 6 bases to trimming and J lost 8 bases, with 14 bases between them. In nucleotides, the CDR3 is TGTGCCAGCAGAGTAACGGGGAGTTATTCACCCCTCCACTTT. This sequence encodes CASRVTGSYSPLHF.

The chain joins TRBV19 to TRBJ2-5; the D gene is possibly TRBD1 (5 bases). The ends were cut back, 4 bases at V and 1 base at J, with 10 bases in the middle. The CDR3 consists of 14 residues. CDR1 is LNHDA, CDR2 SQIVND, per germline (reference sequence). CDR3: CASSNRQSQETQYF. The CDR3 nucleotides read TGTGCCAGTAGTAATCGACAGAGCCAAGAGACCCAGTACTTC.

This clone was counted once. The gene calls are TRBV19 and TRBJ2-7, with 11 nucleotides matching TRBD1. The germline CDR1 and CDR2 sequences are LNHDA and SQIVND (reference sequence). V trimming: 4 bases; J trimming: 5 bases; junction bases outside the gene matches: 7. The CDR3 consists of 15 residues. The chain's CDR3 is CASSTRTGGADEQYF. CDR3 bases: TGTGCCAGTAGTACTCGGACAGGGGGCGCGGACGAGCAGTACTTC.

The V gene is TRBV7-9, the J gene TRBJ1-1, with TRBD1 identical over 9 bases. The CDR3 runs to 16 residues. Losses at the gene ends were 5 bases for V and 3 bases for J; bases not matched to a gene: 10. The germline V gene has CDR1 SEHNR and CDR2 FQNEAQ (reference sequence). This CDR3 reads CASSPLGQGAYTEAFF. Here the CDR3 DNA reads TGTGCCAGCAGCCCGTTGGGACAGGGAGCCTACACTGAAGCTTTCTTT.